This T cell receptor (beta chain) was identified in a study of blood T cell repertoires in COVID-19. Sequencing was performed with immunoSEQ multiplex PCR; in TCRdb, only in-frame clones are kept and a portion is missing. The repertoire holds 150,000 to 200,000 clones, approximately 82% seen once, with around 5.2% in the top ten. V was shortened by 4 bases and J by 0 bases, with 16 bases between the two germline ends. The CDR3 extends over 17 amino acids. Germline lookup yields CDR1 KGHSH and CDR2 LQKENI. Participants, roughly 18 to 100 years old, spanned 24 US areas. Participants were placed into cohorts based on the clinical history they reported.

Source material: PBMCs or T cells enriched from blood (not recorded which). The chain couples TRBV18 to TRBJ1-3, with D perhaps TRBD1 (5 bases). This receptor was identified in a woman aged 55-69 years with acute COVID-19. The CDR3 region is CASSLTGSRDSGNTIYF. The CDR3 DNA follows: TGTGCCAGCTCACTTACAGGATCCAGAGACTCTGGAAACACCATATATTTT.